Listed here are 24 T cell receptor beta chains from one sample, sequenced in a study of beta chain features in type 1 diabetes. Investigators reverse transcribed all isolated RNA, so they sequenced expressed TCRB transcripts. Assay used: immunoSEQ multiplex PCR; TCRdb lists only in-frame clones, some missing. The sample holds a few hundred thousand clones, approximately 25% seen once. Whole-study findings and limits: Within each of all four CD4+ subsets, Type 1 diabetes patients had TCRB CDR3s that were moderately but significantly shorter.

Their recognized antigens are unknown. Sequenced material: naive CD4+ T cells from blood. The receptors here all came from a woman aged 25 to 45 with type 1 diabetes.

The rearrangement uses TRBV5-1 and TRBJ2-2; 9 bases agree with TRBD1. Germline CDR1 reads SGHRS; CDR2 reads YFSETQ. The CDR3 is 14 amino acids. V dropped 4 bases and J dropped 6; count of bases not matched to a gene: 4. CDR3 in amino acids: CASSPRQGAGELFF. The CDR3 DNA reads as TGCGCCAGCAGCCCGCGACAGGGGGCCGGGGAGCTGTTTTTT.

This clone was counted a few times. The chain is built from TRBV29-1 and TRBJ2-5; possibly TRBD1 for D (6 bases). Germline V gene data show CDR1 as SQVTM and CDR2 as ANQGSEA. The CDR3 extends over 11 amino acids. V lost 4 bases and J 10 bases, leaving 13 bases between the germline ends. The CDR3 sequence is CSVGMPDSQYF. CDR3 DNA: TGCAGCGTTGGAATGCCGGACAGCCAGTACTTC.

This clone was counted a few times. V is TRBV11-2 and J is TRBJ2-4; the match to TRBD2 covers 7 bases. The CDR3 totals 13 residues. The V gene end was trimmed by 5 bases and the J gene end by 4 bases; junction bases not matched to a gene: 2. Germline CDR1 SGHAT, CDR2 FQNNGV. DNA of the CDR3: TGTGCCAGCAGCCCTAGCGGTAAAAACATTCAGTACTTC. It yields the protein CASSPSGKNIQYF. Looking up the rest from reference TRBV11-2 and TRBJ2-4 gives the full variable domain: EAGVAQSPRYKIIEKRQSVAFWCNPISGHATLYWYQQILGQGPKLLIQFQNNGVVDDSQLPKDRFSAERLKGVDSTLKIQPAKLEDSAVYLCASSPSGKNIQYFGAGTRLSVL.

This clone was observed a handful of times. The chain uses TRBV7-9 and TRBJ1-3; weak D call: TRBD1 (6 bases). Trimming removed 5 bases from V and 2 bases from J, with 16 bases in between. There are 16 residues in the CDR3. Germline V gene data show CDR1 as SEHNR and CDR2 as FQNEAQ (reference sequence). CDR3 DNA sequence: TGTGCCAGCAGCCCACTGGGGGCAGCCACTGGAAACACCATATATTTT. It encodes CASSPLGAATGNTIYF.

The V call is TRBV10-3, the J call TRBJ2-1, with D possibly matching TRBD2 (5 bases). The CDR3 runs 13 residues. Germline CDR1 reads ENHRY; CDR2 reads SYGVKD. Trimming pared 7 bases from V and 6 bases from J, leaving 13 bases between. The CDR3 DNA reads TGTGCCATCACCGGACTCGAAGCCAATGAGCAGTTCTTC. The encoded protein is CAITGLEANEQFF.

The J gene is TRBJ2-1, the V gene TRBV6-4; 7 positions agree with TRBD2. V lost 5 bases, J lost 0 bases, and 4 bases stayed unmatched. Germline V gene sequence: CDR1 MRHNA, CDR2 SNTAGT. The CDR3 consists of 15 residues. The DNA of the CDR3 is TGTGCCAGCAGTCCTGGGGGGGGCTCCTACAATGAGCAGTTCTTC. This encodes CASSPGGGSYNEQFF.

The chain employs TRBV28 and TRBJ2-7, with 7 bases lining up with TRBD2. Germline V gives CDR1 MDHEN, CDR2 SYDVKM. The CDR3 has 12 residues. Trimming at V came to 3 bases and at J to 7 bases, leaving 3 bases not matched to a gene. DNA for the CDR3: TGTGCCAGCAGTTTGCCCGGGAGGGAGCAGTACTTC. Translating it yields CASSLPGREQYF.

The genes are TRBV5-1 and TRBJ1-2; weak D call: TRBD1 (5 bases). V dropped 2 bases and J dropped 4 bases, with 9 bases sitting between them. CDR3 length: 13 amino acids. CDR1 is SGHRS, CDR2 YFSETQ, per germline. The CDR3 DNA reads TGCGCCAGCAGCTTTGACAGAACCTATGGCTACACCTTC. It specifies CASSFDRTYGYTF.

This clone was found a few times. This rearrangement joins TRBV7-9 to TRBJ2-3, with D maybe TRBD2 (6 bases). Between the trimmed V and J ends, which lost 4 bases and 0 bases, there was a span of 11 bases. Germline V gives CDR1 SEHNR, CDR2 FQNEAQ (reference sequence). CDR3 length equals 15 residues. This CDR3 is CASSWPGLSTDTQYF. CDR3 in DNA: TGTGCCAGCAGCTGGCCGGGACTGAGCACAGATACGCAGTATTTT.

This chain joins TRBV9 and TRBJ2-5; 11 bases fit TRBD1. CDR3 length: 14 residues. Germline V gives CDR1 SGDLS, CDR2 YYNGEE. With V trimmed by 3 bases and J by 4 bases, 2 bases remained unmatched. The CDR3 nucleotides read TGTGCCAGCAGCGCGGACAGGGGGCGAGAGACCCAGTACTTC. As protein: CASSADRGRETQYF.

This clone was recorded only once. The chain joins TRBV30 to TRBJ1-2; D remains unclear. This CDR3 contains 12 residues. The V gene's germline CDR1 is GTSNPN and CDR2 SVGIG (reference sequence). V was cut by 0 bases and J by 10 bases, with 12 bases left in between. CDR3 sequence (DNA): TGTGCCTGGAGTGTATCCGGTATACTCTACACCTTC. Residues: CAWSVSGILYTF.

The rearrangement joins TRBV9 to TRBJ2-7; D is ambiguous. V lost 2 bases and J lost 2, with 8 bases in between. This CDR3 region has 13 residues. CDR1 is SGDLS and CDR2 is YYNGEE in the germline V gene. CDR3 sequence reads: CASSVGSAYEQYF. The DNA of the CDR3 is TGTGCCAGCAGCGTGGGCTCCGCCTACGAGCAGTACTTC.

CDR3 DNA sequence: TGTGCCAGCAGTGAATCCAGCGGGGGCTCCTACAATGAGCAGTTCTTC. Translating it yields CASSESSGGSYNEQFF. The rearrangement links TRBV25-1 to TRBJ2-1; 8 positions match TRBD2. Trimming cost V 1 base and J 0 bases; bases outside gene matches: 2. The germline V gene has CDR1 MGHDK and CDR2 SYGVNS. This CDR3 has 16 residues.

In nucleotides, the CDR3 is TGCGCCAGCAGCTTGGAGGGACTAGCGGGAGACTCCTACAATGAGCAGTTCTTC. It specifies CASSLEGLAGDSYNEQFF. The J gene is TRBJ2-1, the V gene TRBV5-1; 14 bases are a match to TRBD2. Germline V gene data show CDR1 as SGHRS and CDR2 as YFSETQ. V lost 0 bases to trimming and J lost 0 bases; unmatched junction nucleotides: 2. The length of the CDR3 is 18 residues.

This clone turned up a few times. The rearrangement joins TRBV7-9 to TRBJ2-1, with 10 bases that match TRBD2. CDR1 and CDR2 from the germline V gene are SEHNR and FQNEAQ (reference sequence). The CDR3 sequence is 14 residues long. V trimming: 0 bases; J trimming: 9 bases; junction bases outside the gene matches: 2. CDR3 bases: TGTGCCAGCAGCTTAGCCGGGACTAGCGTTGAGCAGTTCTTC. Translated: CASSLAGTSVEQFF.

This clone appeared a single time. V usage is TRBV29-1 and J usage is TRBJ2-6; D might be TRBD2 (6 bases). CDR1 is SQVTM, CDR2 ANQGSEA, per germline. V was shortened by 8 bases and J by 1 base, with 9 bases between the two germline ends. The CDR3 extends over 13 amino acids. The CDR3 sequence is CSTGTSGANVLTF. The CDR3 coding sequence is TGCAGCACCGGGACTTCTGGGGCCAACGTCCTGACTTTC. Full variable domain (outside the CDR3, taken from reference TRBV29-1 and TRBJ2-6): SAVISQKPSRDICQRGTSLTIQCQVDSQVTMMFWYRQQPGQSLTLIATANQGSEATYESGFVIDKFPISRPNLTFSTLTVSNMSPEDSSIYLCSTGTSGANVLTFGAGSRLTVL.

CDR3: CASSYSGGSSPYEQYF. The CDR3 DNA is TGTGCCAGCAGTTACTCTGGCGGGAGTTCACCCTACGAGCAGTACTTC. The rearrangement uses TRBV6-5 and TRBJ2-7, with 7 bases aligning to TRBD2. Germline V lookup: CDR1 MNHEY, CDR2 SVGAGI. Trimming removed 0 bases from V and 2 bases from J; junction bases left unmatched: 7. This CDR3 has 16 residues.

This clone occurred a few times. The V call is TRBV19, the J call TRBJ2-7; D might be TRBD2 (9 bases). The CDR3 has 14 amino acids. The germline V and J ends were trimmed by 3 bases and 7 bases, with 16 bases remaining between them. The germline V gene has CDR1 LNHDA and CDR2 SQIVND (reference sequence). CDR3 nucleotides: TGTGCCAGTAGTATCCCTAGCGGGACAGGAGAGCAGTACTTC. It codes for CASSIPSGTGEQYF.

The chain has TRBV6-5 and TRBJ2-5; 11 bases fit TRBD2. V lost 7 bases to trimming and J lost 5 bases; unmatched junction nucleotides: 9. The germline V gene has CDR1 MNHEY and CDR2 SVGAGI. CDR3 length equals 15 residues. The CDR3 DNA is TGTGCCAGCACCTATAGCGGGAGGGCCGGGGAGACCCAGTACTTC. Translating it yields CASTYSGRAGETQYF.

Note on this clone: This sample includes further DNA sequences coding for the same CDR3. V gene TRBV5-1 combines with J gene TRBJ2-5; no firm D call. The CDR3 runs 12 residues. The V end lost 2 bases, the J end lost 5 bases, and 7 bases lay between the germline ends. Germline assignment: CDR1 SGHRS and CDR2 YFSETQ. The CDR3 spells CASSLTEETQYF. Written as DNA, the CDR3 is TGCGCCAGCAGCTTAACTGAGGAGACCCAGTACTTC.

The rearrangement uses TRBV19 and TRBJ1-4; 8 bases map to TRBD1. The CDR3 is 15 residues long. Germline assignment: CDR1 LNHDA and CDR2 SQIVND (reference sequence). Trimming removed 7 bases from V and 10 bases from J; junction bases left unmatched: 14. The CDR3 loop is CASTTVAGGVGKLFF. In DNA form, the CDR3 reads TGTGCCAGTACCACCGTCGCAGGGGGCGTCGGAAAACTGTTTTTT.

The rearrangement links TRBV20-1 to TRBJ1-2; D gene ambiguous. V was clipped by 7 bases and J by 4 bases, with 10 bases between them. This CDR3 is 11 amino acids long. Germline values: CDR1 DFQATT, CDR2 SNEGSKA (reference sequence). CDR3 sequence reads: CSGSKSYGYTF. In nucleotides, the CDR3 is TGCAGTGGGAGCAAGAGCTATGGCTACACCTTC.

The chain has TRBV30 and TRBJ1-3; D is possibly TRBD1 (6 bases). Germline V gives CDR1 GTSNPN, CDR2 SVGIG (reference sequence). CDR3 size: 12 residues. V was clipped by 0 bases and J by 15 bases, with 15 bases between them. The CDR3 region is CAWSVPTGRPYF. CDR3 in DNA: TGTGCCTGGAGTGTCCCGACAGGCAGGCCATATTTT.

V is TRBV7-2 and J is TRBJ1-2; TRBD1 might be the D (6 bases). CDR1 and CDR2 from the germline V gene are SGHTA and FQGNSA. The CDR3 consists of 13 residues. The ends were cut back, 5 bases at V and 8 bases at J, with 15 bases in the middle. The CDR3 reads CASSPEGVRGYTF. The DNA of the CDR3 is TGTGCCAGCAGCCCAGAGGGGGTTCGAGGCTACACCTTC.